This entry concerns a single T cell receptor beta chain. Original methodology: By means of reference gene primer amplification, nucleated cell counts were estimated. The repertoire was sequenced with immunoSEQ multiplex PCR; TCRdb's copy has only in-frame clones and lacks some. V and J calls plus clone size are reproduced from that table; the DNA served to infer D and trimming. The sample carries about 140,000 clones, roughly 81% recorded once. Trimming shortened V by 0 bases and J by 3 bases, and 11 bases separated the two germline ends. The CDR3 spans 15 residues. The germline V gene encodes CDR1 SGHTA and CDR2 FQGTGA. These data originate in a study of blood T cell repertoires in COVID-19. Study-level information: The samples span acute and convalescent COVID-19 from the United States, Italy and Spain.

The cohort comprised adults aged roughly 18 to 95 years residing in about two dozen US areas. Assignments of participants to cohorts depended upon their own reported clinical history. Sample: PBMCs or T cells enriched from blood (not recorded which). This TCR came from a woman in her fifties or sixties with acute COVID-19. The chain employs TRBV7-3 and TRBJ1-1, with D unresolved. Written as DNA, the CDR3 is TGTGCCAGCAGCTTAACCCCGCTCGGGGACACTGAAGCTTTCTTT. Translated: CASSLTPLGDTEAFF.